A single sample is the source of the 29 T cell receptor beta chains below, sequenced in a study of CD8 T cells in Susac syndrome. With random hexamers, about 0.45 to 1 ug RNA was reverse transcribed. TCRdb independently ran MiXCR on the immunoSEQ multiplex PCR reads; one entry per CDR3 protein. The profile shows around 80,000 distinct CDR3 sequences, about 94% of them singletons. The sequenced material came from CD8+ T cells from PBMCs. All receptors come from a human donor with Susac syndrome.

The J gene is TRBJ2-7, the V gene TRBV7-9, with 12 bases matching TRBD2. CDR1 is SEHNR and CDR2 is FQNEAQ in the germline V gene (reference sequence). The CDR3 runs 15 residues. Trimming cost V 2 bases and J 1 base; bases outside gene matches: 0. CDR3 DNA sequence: TGTGCCAGCAGCTTACTAGCGGGAGGGTCCTACGAGCAGTACTTC. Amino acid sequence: CASSLLAGGSYEQYF.

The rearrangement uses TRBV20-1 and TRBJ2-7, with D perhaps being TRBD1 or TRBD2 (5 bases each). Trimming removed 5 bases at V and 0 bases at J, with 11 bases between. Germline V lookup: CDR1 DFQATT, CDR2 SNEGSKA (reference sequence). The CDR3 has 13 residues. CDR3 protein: CSAWDRVSYEQYF. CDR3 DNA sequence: TGCAGTGCTTGGGACCGCGTCTCCTACGAGCAGTACTTC.

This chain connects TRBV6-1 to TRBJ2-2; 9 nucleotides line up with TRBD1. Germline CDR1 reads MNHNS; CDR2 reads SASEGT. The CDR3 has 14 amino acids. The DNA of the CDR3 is TGTGCTACATCAGCGGGACAGGGTCCCGGGGAGCTGTTTTTT. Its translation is CATSAGQGPGELFF.

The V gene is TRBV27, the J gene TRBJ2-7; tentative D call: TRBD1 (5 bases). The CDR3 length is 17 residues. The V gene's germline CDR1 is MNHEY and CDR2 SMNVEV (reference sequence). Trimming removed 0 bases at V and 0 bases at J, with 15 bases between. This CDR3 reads CASSLSILRASSYEQYF. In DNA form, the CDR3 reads TGTGCCAGCAGTTTATCGATACTCAGGGCGAGCTCCTACGAGCAGTACTTC.

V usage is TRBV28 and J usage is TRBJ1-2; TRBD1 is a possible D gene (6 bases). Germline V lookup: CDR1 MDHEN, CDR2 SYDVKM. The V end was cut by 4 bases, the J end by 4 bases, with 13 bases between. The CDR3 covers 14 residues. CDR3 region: CASSSTGPFYGYTF. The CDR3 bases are TGTGCCAGCAGTTCGACAGGACCTTTCTATGGCTACACCTTC.

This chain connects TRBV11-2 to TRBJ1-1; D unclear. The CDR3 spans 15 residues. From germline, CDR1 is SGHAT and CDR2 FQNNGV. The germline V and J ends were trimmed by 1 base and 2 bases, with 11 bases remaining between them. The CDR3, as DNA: TGTGCCAGCAGCTTAGGTGCCGGGAGCAACACTGAAGCTTTCTTT. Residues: CASSLGAGSNTEAFF.

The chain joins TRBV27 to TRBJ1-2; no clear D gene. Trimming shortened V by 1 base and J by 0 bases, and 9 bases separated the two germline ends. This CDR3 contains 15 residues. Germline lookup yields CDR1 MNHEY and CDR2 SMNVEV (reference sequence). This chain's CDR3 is CASSLLADSNYGYTF. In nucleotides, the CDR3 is TGTGCCAGCAGTTTATTAGCAGACTCTAACTATGGCTACACCTTC.

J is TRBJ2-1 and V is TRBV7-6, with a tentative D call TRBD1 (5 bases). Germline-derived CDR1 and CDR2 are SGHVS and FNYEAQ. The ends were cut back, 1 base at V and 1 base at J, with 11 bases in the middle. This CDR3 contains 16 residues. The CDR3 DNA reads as TGTGCCAGCAGCTTAGTACGCAGGGAATCCTACAATGAGCAGTTCTTC. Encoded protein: CASSLVRRESYNEQFF.

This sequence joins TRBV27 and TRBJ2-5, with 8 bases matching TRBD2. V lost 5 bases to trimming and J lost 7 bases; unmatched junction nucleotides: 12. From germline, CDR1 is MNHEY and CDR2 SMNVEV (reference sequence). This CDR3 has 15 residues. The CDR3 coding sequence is TGTGCCAGCAGTCCCGAAGGTCGGGAGGGGGGGACCCAGTACTTC. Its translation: CASSPEGREGGTQYF.

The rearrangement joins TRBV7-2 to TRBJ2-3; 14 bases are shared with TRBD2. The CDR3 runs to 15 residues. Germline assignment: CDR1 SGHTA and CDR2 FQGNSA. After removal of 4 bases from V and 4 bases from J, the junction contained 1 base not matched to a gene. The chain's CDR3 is CASSWGLAGADTQYF. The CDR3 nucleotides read TGTGCCAGCAGCTGGGGACTAGCGGGAGCAGATACGCAGTATTTT.

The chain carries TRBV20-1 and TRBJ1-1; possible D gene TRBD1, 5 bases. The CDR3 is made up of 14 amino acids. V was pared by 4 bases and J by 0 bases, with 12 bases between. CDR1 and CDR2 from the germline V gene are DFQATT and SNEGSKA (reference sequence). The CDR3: CSATGSPMNTEAFF. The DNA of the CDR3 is TGCAGTGCTACAGGGAGCCCGATGAACACTGAAGCTTTCTTT.

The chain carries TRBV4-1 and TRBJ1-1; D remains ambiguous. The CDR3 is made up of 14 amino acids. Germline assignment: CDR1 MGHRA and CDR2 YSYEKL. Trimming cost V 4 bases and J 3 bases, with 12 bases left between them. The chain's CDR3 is CASSPYLEDTEAFF. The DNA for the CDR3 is TGCGCCAGCAGCCCATACCTGGAGGACACTGAAGCTTTCTTT.

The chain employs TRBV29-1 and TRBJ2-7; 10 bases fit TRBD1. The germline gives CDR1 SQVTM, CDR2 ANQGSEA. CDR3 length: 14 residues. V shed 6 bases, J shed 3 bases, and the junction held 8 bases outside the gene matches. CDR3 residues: CSVDPGQGLYEQYF. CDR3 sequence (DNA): TGCAGCGTCGATCCGGGACAGGGGCTCTACGAGCAGTACTTC.

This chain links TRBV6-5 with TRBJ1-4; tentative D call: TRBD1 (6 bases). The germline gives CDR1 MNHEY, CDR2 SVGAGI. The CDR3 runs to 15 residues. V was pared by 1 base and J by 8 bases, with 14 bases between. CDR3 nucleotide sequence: TGTGCCAGCAGTTACTTAGGCAGGGGCGGCGAAAAACTGTTTTTT. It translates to CASSYLGRGGEKLFF.

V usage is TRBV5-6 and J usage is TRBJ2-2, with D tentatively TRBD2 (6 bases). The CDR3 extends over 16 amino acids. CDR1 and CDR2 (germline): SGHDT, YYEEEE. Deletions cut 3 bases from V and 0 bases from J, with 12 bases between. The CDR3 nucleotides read TGTGCCAGCAGCTCGCATTGGACTACGAACACCGGGGAGCTGTTTTTT. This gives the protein CASSSHWTTNTGELFF.

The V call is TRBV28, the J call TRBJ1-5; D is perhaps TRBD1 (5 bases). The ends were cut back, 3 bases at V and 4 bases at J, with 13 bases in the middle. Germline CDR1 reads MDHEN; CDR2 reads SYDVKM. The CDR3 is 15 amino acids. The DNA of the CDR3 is TGTGCCAGCAGTTTGACACAAGGGGCAAATCAGCCCCAGCATTTT. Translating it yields CASSLTQGANQPQHF.

The CDR3 reads CAISQTLLRTAGGGYTF. The CDR3 DNA reads TGTGCCATCAGTCAGACCCTCCTCCGGACAGCGGGAGGTGGCTACACCTTC. The V call is TRBV10-3, the J call TRBJ1-2; D is perhaps TRBD1 (6 bases). The CDR3 length is 17 residues. The V gene lost 5 bases and the J gene lost 7 bases, with 26 bases spanning the gap. The V gene's germline CDR1 is ENHRY and CDR2 SYGVKD.

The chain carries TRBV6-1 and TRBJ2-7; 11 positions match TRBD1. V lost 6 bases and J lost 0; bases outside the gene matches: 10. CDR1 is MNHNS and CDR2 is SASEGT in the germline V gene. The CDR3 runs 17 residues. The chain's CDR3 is CASRFLPGQGGSYEQYF. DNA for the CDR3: TGTGCCAGCAGATTCTTACCGGGACAGGGGGGCTCCTACGAGCAGTACTTC.

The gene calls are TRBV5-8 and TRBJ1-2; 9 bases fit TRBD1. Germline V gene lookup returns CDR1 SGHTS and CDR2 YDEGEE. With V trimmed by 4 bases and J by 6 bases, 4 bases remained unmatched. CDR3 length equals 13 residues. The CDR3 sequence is CASSHTGGDGYTF. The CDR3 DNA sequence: TGTGCCAGCAGCCATACAGGGGGCGATGGCTACACCTTC. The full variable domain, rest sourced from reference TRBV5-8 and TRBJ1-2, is EAGVTQSPTHLIKTRGQQATLRCSPISGHTSVYWYQQALGLGLQFLLWYDEGEERNRGNFPPRFSGRQFPNYSSELNVNALELEDSALYLCASSHTGGDGYTFGSGTRLTVV.

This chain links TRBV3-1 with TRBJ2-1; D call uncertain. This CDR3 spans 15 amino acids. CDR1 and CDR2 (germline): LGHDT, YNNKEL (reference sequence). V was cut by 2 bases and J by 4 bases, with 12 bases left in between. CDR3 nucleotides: TGTGCCAGCAGCCAAACGGGTGGCTCTTACAATGAGCAGTTCTTC. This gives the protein CASSQTGGSYNEQFF.

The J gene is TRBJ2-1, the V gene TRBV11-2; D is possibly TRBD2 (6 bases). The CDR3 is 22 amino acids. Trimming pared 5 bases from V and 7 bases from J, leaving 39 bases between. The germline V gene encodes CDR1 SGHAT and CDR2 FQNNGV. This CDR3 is CASSPGALRLRDSYRTVNEQFF. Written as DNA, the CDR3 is TGTGCCAGCAGCCCCGGGGCCTTGAGACTCCGGGACTCGTACCGGACGGTGAATGAGCAGTTCTTC.

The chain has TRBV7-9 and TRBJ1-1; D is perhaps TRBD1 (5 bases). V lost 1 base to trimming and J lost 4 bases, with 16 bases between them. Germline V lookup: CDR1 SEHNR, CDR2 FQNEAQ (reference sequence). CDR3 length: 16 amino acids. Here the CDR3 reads CASSLGVRGWATEAFF. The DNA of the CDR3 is TGTGCCAGCAGCTTAGGGGTAAGGGGTTGGGCCACTGAAGCTTTCTTT. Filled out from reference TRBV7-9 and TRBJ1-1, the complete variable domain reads DTGVSQNPRHKITKRGQNVTFRCDPISEHNRLYWYRQTLGQGPEFLTYFQNEAQLEKSRLLSDRFSAERPKGSFSTLEIQRTEQGDSAMYLCASSLGVRGWATEAFFGQGTRLTVV.

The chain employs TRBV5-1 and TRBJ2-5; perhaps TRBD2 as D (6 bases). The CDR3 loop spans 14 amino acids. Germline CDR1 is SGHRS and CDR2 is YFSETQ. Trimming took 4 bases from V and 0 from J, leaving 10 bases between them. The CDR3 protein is CASSRKRDQETQYF. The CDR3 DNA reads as TGCGCCAGCAGCCGAAAGCGGGACCAAGAGACCCAGTACTTC.

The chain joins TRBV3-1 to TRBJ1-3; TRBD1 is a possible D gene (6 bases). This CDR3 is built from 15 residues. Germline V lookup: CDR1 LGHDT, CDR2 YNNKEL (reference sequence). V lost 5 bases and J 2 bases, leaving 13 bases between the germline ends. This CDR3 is CASSSTEGAGNTIYF. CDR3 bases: TGTGCCAGCAGCAGTACCGAGGGGGCTGGAAACACCATATATTTT.

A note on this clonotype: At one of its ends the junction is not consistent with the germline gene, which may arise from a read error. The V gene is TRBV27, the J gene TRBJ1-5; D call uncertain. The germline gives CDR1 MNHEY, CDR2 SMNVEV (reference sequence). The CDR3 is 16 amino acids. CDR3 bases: TGTGCCAGCACTTTATCCGGGCAGATTAGCAATCAGCCCCAGCATTTT. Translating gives CASTLSGQISNQPQHF.

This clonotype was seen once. This chain's CDR3 is CASSPGTGSSLAEAFF. The CDR3 coding sequence is TGCGCCAGCAGCCCCGGGACAGGGTCTAGTCTTGCTGAAGCTTTCTTT. The genes are TRBV5-1 and TRBJ1-1, with TRBD1 identical over 9 bases. V was clipped by 4 bases and J by 6 bases; unmatched bases: 13. The CDR3 has 16 residues. Germline CDR1 SGHRS, CDR2 YFSETQ.

CDR3 sequence: CASSKTLPTEAFF. The CDR3 nucleotides are TGTGCCAGTAGTAAAACCCTACCCACTGAAGCTTTCTTT. The rearrangement links TRBV19 to TRBJ1-1; no clear D gene. Germline V gives CDR1 LNHDA, CDR2 SQIVND (reference sequence). The V end lost 4 bases, the J end lost 4 bases, and 10 bases lay between the germline ends. The length of the CDR3 is 13 residues.

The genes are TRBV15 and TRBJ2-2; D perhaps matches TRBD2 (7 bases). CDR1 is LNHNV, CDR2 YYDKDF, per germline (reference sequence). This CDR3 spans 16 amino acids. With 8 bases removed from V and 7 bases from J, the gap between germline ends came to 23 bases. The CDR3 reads CATRGGGELGGGELFF. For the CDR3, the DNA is TGTGCCACCCGGGGAGGGGGTGAGCTGGGAGGCGGGGAGCTGTTTTTT.

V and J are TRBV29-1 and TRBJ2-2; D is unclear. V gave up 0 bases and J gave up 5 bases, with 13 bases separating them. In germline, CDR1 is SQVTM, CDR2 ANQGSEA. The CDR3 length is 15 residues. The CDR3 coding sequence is TGCAGCGTTGAAGATCGGGCAGGTTTGACCGGGGAGCTGTTTTTT. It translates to CSVEDRAGLTGELFF.